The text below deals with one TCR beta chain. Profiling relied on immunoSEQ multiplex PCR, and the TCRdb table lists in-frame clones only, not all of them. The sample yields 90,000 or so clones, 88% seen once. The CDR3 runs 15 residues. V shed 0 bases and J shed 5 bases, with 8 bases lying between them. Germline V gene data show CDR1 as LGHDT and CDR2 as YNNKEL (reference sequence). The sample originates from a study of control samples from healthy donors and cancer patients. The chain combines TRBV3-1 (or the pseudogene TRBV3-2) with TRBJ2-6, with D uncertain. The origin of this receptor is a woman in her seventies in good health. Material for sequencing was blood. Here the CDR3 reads CASSQDRLWANVLTF. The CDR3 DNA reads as TGTGCCAGCAGCCAAGACAGGCTTTGGGCCAACGTCCTGACTTTC.